Here is one TCR beta chain with its context. There is no known antigen for this receptor. No clone much larger than this one lies a single base away; base qualities are absent. In total, more than 500 healthy bone marrow donors made up the cohort. Cohort members were all nominally healthy when sampled, although unrecorded immune exposures were likely present. The donor tested CMV seronegative, placing the donor among the roughly 350 seronegative members of the cohort. A peripheral blood sample was collected from each donor, and TCR beta sequencing was performed on peripheral blood mononuclear cells. Genomic DNA extraction from the blood cell samples was performed with the Qiagen DNeasy Blood Extraction Kit. Library preparation employed the immunoSEQ multiplex PCR assay. For the multiplex PCR, a mixture combining 60 forward primers for TCR Vbeta segments and 13 reverse primers for TCR Jbeta segments was used. Amplification of the CDR3 region of rearranged TCR beta genes was performed with a multiplex PCR assay on genomic DNA. On the Illumina HiSeq System, the amplified TCR beta libraries were sequenced as 87-base-pair reads. Concerning the study's data processing: A later analysis counted 65 million to 90 million unique TCR beta chains across the 700 or so repertoires, and some 11 million of these chains were shared by at least two donors. Raw reads were error-corrected and collapsed into unique sequences with a nearest-neighbor algorithm that merged closely related sequences to remove PCR and sequencing errors. CDR3 sequences were aligned to IMGT reference sequences to assign V, D and J gene segments. Each retained sequence needed at least a six-nucleotide match to both a V gene segment and a J gene segment. A rearrangement counted as productive if the CDR3 had no stop codons and remained in frame with V and J, and every other rearrangement counted as non-productive. Following IMGT convention, CDR3 was defined as the stretch from the second conserved V-encoded cysteine to the conserved J-encoded phenylalanine. In an earlier analysis of more than 550 of the donors, sequences lacking an unambiguous match to a single V gene segment were excluded. An earlier analysis of almost 600 of the donors classified V segments as functional when productive rearrangements were above 56.7% and as segregating when the standard deviation between donors was above 5%. A statistical classification framework was developed to diagnose cytomegalovirus status using the catalog of TCR beta chain sequences. In a later analysis, TCR nucleotide sequences were compared against IMGT/GENE-DB human TR gene sequences so that V and J genes could be assigned. A later analysis assigned CDR3 sequences and most-parsimonious VDJ recombination scenarios with the TCRdist pipeline. In a later analysis, each TCR beta chain was defined by its CDR3 amino acid sequence together with its V-gene family, and reads lacking a unique V-gene family were excluded. In a later analysis, approximately 640 highly shared, low-generation-probability nucleotide sequences were removed to address suspected cross-contamination and a sequencing artifact. In a later analysis, a clonal expansion index for each public chain was calculated from normalized within-repertoire ranks of inferred template counts. Generation probabilities in a later analysis came from a VDJ recombination model fitted to out-of-frame rearrangements, and those results were checked against IGoR. A later analysis scored TCR-TCR, TCR-HLA and TCR-CMV co-occurrence with hypergeometric tests, applying a repertoire-size bias correction to TCR pairs. In a later analysis, false discovery rates were estimated by permuting HLA or CMV assignments 20 times. In a later analysis, co-occurring TCRs were grouped using DBSCAN, with TCRdist sequence similarity added in when clustering inside HLA-allele-positive subsets. For co-occurrence clustering, repertoires with fewer than 30,000 or more than 120,000 public chains were excluded, along with roughly 5 repertoires with anomalous nucleotide sharing. TCRdb retrieved this table from immuneACCESS and kept in-frame rearrangements only. Not all clones are present; in checked studies, unresolved V genes account for under half, and no reason is known for the remainder. V and J calls and clone size are copied from that table; D and trimming were computed from the DNA. The sample profile shows 90,000 to 120,000 clones; around 80% of them were found once. About 1.1% of the sample belongs to the ten largest clones.

The germline V gene yields SGHRS for CDR1 and YFSETQ for CDR2. After removal of 2 bases from V and 7 bases from J, the junction retains 8 bases not matched to a gene. Spanning cysteine to phenylalanine, the CDR3 consists of 14 amino acids. The read is trimmed to its CDR3 DNA, 42 bases read in frame from base 1. These data are taken from a study of cytomegalovirus exposure and HLA in healthy donors (TCRdb year 2017). About the investigation overall: According to an earlier analysis of a few hundred of the donors, roughly 180 million T cells yielded 90 million to 140 million unique TCR beta sequences and about 300 Gb of sequence data. HLA typing included class I and class II loci at four-digit resolution. To study patterns of TCR occurrence, a later analysis re-analyzed previously published TCR beta repertoires from 550 to 800 donors and added high-resolution HLA genotyping. The study profiled the T cell repertoires of under 700 subjects by immunosequencing and related them to cytomegalovirus serostatus. Every discovery cohort repertoire had been produced on one sequencing platform. A later genetic analysis took genome-wide SNP genotypes for 398 of the 666 donors and used that subset as a discovery cohort. Rather than using new phenotypic data, the later analysis identified candidate immune exposures from TCR beta sequences and from how often those sequences occurred across donors. An early release that covered 500 to 800 HLA-typed donors contained around 300 gigabases of sequencing data and about 93 million unique TCR sequences. The number of donors typed differed by locus, with roughly 620-630 for A, B, C, DRB1 and DQB1, roughly 520 for DQA1, 600 to 610 for DPA1, and around 450 for DPB1. The genetic ancestry cluster associated with self-reported Caucasian donors included 81% of the roughly 400 genotyped donors. Alongside the repertoire data, information on donor age, sex, ethnicity and CMV serostatus was compiled. The study was designed to test whether signatures of past pathogen exposure could be identified by cataloging public T cell receptors. To decide whether each TCR beta V gene segment behaved as functional or pseudogenic, an earlier analysis of several hundred of the donors relied on high-throughput TCR beta sequencing. Among roughly 400 genotyped donors of the cohort, an average of roughly 230,000 unique TCR beta nucleotide sequences was sequenced per donor, of which about 18% were non-productive. Along with the approximately 700-subject first cohort, a separate validation cohort of 120 different subjects was used. To predict cytomegalovirus infection status, the study combined high-throughput TCR immunosequencing, statistical association of individual TCRs with disease status, and machine learning. Because of strong linkage in the cohort, roughly five DR-DQ haplotypes were treated as single units for association and clustering.

General conclusions and limits of the study: The classifier was reported to diagnose cytomegalovirus status with high specificity and sensitivity in both the original and validation cohorts. In this cohort, only TCR beta chains were sequenced, and detectable features were limited by the absence of alpha or paired-chain data. In a later analysis, TCR association rates were found to vary across HLA loci, with the most associated TCRs seen for DRB1 alleles and the fewest for HLA-C alleles. A group of highly shared sequence variants was considered likely to be a technical artifact of the sequencing pipeline. Linkage disequilibrium might explain the correlated functional status among segregating V segments, but an unknown experimental factor could not be excluded. Immune exposure information for the cohort was limited to CMV serostatus. Broadly in line with IMGT annotations, most TCR beta V segments showed up in productive rearrangements about 90% or about 30% of the time in an earlier analysis of several hundred of the donors. Because the 87-base-pair reads could not distinguish some IMGT-functional V segments, including TRBV6-2 and TRBV6-3, those segments were excluded. At a false discovery rate of 0.05, a later analysis linked under 20,000 TCR beta sequences to specific HLA alleles. Most CMV-associated TCR beta chains appeared to be HLA-restricted in a later analysis, and the HLA associations seemed to be driven largely by CMV exposure. In a later analysis, HLA-associated TCR beta chains were found to be more clonally expanded and to have lower generation probabilities than equally common non-associated chains. Most TCR sequences were observed very rarely across donors, whereas some public TCRs were present in many individuals. Several of the top co-occurrence clusters appeared to be linked to parvovirus B19, influenza, CMV and Epstein-Barr virus, according to a later analysis. According to the authors, the approach could potentially be generalized to other disease states and immunological phenotypes. Because counts were too low, roughly 16 rarely observed V segments, including chromosome 9 orphons, were excluded from the earlier analysis of fewer than 650 of the donors. A later genetic analysis reported fewer N-insertions in productive TCRs among donors in an Asian-associated ancestry cluster than the roughly 700-donor mean. An association between a missense DCLRE1C variant and V-gene and J-gene trimming of TCR beta chains was found in a later genetic analysis and replicated in an independent cohort. A further reported finding was that TCR beta sequences accurately predicted the HLA-A and HLA-B alleles for most subjects in the first cohort. A few of the identified cytomegalovirus-associated TCR beta chains were confirmed in vitro to be specific for cytomegalovirus antigens. When HLA alleles, especially DR and DQ, strongly co-occurred, TCR associations were difficult to assign to individual alleles. The study listed approximately 160 TCR beta chains as associated with cytomegalovirus. Presence/absence analyses assumed roughly uniform sequencing depth across donors, an assumption that may not hold. Because some donors lacked HLA typing at each locus, the association tests relied only on the typed subset.

This TCR came from a young woman in good health and CMV-seronegative. The sequenced material came from PBMCs. The chain is encoded by TRBV5-1 joined to TRBJ2-7; 8 of the junction bases match TRBD2. The CDR3 protein sequence reads: CASSFVPPGGEQYF. The sequence in DNA is TGCGCCAGCAGCTTTGTCCCCCCGGGAGGGGAGCAGTACTTC.